Listed here is a single TCR beta chain. Antigen unknown. The data belong to a study of a mutant IDH1 vaccine in newly diagnosed glioma. Turning to the study itself: Most patients had radiochemotherapy with temozolomide before enrollment; others had one alone.

Trimming took off 0 bases at V and 0 bases at J, with 9 bases between the two ends. The CDR3 covers 15 residues. Germline CDR1 SGHRS, CDR2 YFSETQ. As for time point: week 35, safety follow-up. Each dose delivered 300 ug of mutant IDH1 20-mer peptide subcutaneously with imiquimod. Libraries were prepared by immunoSEQ multiplex PCR; TCRdb keeps only in-frame clonotypes and omits some of them. This sample yields 40,000 to 55,000 clones, of which approximately 80% are seen a single time; 6.5% to 7.5% belongs to the top ten. This sequence originates from a middle-aged man with glioma. J is TRBJ1-1 and V is TRBV5-1; D unclear. The sequencing here drew on PBMCs, taken from a glioma patient whose treatment included an IDH1 peptide vaccine. As DNA, the CDR3 is TGCGCCAGCAGCTTGGCCAGATCTCTGAACACTGAAGCTTTCTTT. It codes for CASSLARSLNTEAFF. The full variable domain, rest sourced from reference TRBV5-1 and TRBJ1-1, is KAGVTQTPRYLIKTRGQQVTLSCSPISGHRSVSWYQQTPGQGLQFLFEYFSETQRNKGNFPGRFSGRQFSNSRSEMNVSTLELGDSALYLCASSLARSLNTEAFFGQGTRLTVV.